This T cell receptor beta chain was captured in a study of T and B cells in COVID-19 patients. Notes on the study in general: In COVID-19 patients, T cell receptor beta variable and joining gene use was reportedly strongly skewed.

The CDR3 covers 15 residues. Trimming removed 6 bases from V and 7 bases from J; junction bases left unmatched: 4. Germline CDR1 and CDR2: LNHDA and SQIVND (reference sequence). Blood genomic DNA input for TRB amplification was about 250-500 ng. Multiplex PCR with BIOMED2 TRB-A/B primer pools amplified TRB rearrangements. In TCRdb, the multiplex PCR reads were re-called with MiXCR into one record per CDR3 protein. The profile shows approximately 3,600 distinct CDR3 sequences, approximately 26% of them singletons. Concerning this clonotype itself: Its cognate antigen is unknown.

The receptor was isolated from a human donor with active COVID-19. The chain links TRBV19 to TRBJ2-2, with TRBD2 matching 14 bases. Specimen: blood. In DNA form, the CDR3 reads TGTGCCAGTAGGGGACTAGCGGGAGTGAGCGGGGAGCTGTTTTTT. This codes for CASRGLAGVSGELFF.